This T cell receptor beta chain was sequenced during a study of T cell clonality in common variable immunodeficiency. In its sample, this clone was seen many times. Its antigen is not identified. The read falls 3 residues short of the CDR3 end, and the missing part is taken from the germline J gene. CVID and control samples used equivalent genomic DNA input. Sequenced by immunoSEQ multiplex PCR; TCRdb stores in-frame clones only, minus some. The sample yields over 50,000 clones, without any singletons. The study, taken as a whole, reports: CVID subjects shared fewer TCRbeta clones than healthy controls did. What drives increased CVID clonality needs T cell subpopulation sequencing.

The germline V gene has CDR1 GTSNPN and CDR2 SVGIG (reference sequence). The CDR3 extends over 13 amino acids. V dropped 2 bases and J dropped 4 bases, with 11 bases sitting between them. This chain links TRBV30 with TRBJ1-2; D gene ambiguous. The source of this sequence is a person between 18 and 75 years old in good health. The sequencing sample was made of peripheral blood mononuclear cells. The CDR3: CAWSLSVSYGYTF. The covered CDR3 bases are TGTGCCTGGAGTCTGTCGGTGTCCTATGGC.